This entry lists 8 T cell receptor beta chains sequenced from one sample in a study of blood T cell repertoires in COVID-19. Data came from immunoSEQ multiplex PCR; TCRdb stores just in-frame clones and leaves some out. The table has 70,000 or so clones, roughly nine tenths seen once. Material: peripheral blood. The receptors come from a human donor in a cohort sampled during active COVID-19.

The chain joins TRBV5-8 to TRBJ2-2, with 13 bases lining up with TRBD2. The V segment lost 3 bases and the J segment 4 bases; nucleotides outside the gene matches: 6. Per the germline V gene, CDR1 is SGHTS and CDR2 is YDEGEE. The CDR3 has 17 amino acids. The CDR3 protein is CASSYQLAGGVTGELFF. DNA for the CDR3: TGTGCCAGCAGCTACCAACTAGCGGGAGGGGTCACCGGGGAGCTGTTTTTT.

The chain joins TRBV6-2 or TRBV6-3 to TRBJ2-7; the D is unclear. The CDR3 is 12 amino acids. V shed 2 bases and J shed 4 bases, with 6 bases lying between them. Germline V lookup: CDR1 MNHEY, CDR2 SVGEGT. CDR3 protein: CASSYVRYEQYF. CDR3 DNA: TGTGCCAGCAGTTACGTGCGTTACGAGCAGTACTTC.

This CDR3 reads CSVVEEQGRARTGANVLTF. The CDR3 DNA reads TGCAGCGTTGTAGAGGAACAGGGCAGGGCGAGAACTGGGGCCAACGTCCTGACTTTC. V is TRBV29-1 and J is TRBJ2-6, with D maybe TRBD1 (6 bases). V was clipped by 4 bases and J by 2 bases, with 24 bases between them. Germline CDR1 is SQVTM and CDR2 is ANQGSEA. This CDR3 is 19 amino acids long. Together with reference TRBV29-1 and TRBJ2-6, the CDR3 gives the full variable domain: SAVISQKPSRDICQRGTSLTIQCQVDSQVTMMFWYRQQPGQSLTLIATANQGSEATYESGFVIDKFPISRPNLTFSTLTVSNMSPEDSSIYLCSVVEEQGRARTGANVLTFGAGSRLTVL.

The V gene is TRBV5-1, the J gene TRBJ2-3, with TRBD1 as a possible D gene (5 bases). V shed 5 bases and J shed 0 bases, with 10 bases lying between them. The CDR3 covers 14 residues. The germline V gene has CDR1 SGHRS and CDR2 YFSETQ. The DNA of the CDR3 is TGCGCCAGCAGGAAAGGGGATAGCACAGATACGCAGTATTTT. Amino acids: CASRKGDSTDTQYF.

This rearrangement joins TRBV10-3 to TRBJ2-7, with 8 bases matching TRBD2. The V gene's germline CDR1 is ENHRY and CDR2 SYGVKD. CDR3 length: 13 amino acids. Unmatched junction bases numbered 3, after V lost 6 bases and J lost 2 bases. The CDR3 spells CAISMGLAYEQYF. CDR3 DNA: TGTGCCATCAGCATGGGACTAGCCTACGAGCAGTACTTC.

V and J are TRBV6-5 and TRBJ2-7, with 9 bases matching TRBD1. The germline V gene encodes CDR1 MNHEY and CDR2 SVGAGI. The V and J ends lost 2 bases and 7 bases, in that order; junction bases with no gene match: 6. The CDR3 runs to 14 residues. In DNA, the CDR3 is TGTGCCAGCAGTTACAACAGGGGGCTGGGGGAGCAGTACTTC. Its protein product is CASSYNRGLGEQYF.

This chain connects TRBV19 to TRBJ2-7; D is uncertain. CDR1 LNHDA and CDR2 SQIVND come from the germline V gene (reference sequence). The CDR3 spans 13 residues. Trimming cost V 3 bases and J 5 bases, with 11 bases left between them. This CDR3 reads CASSMSVLDEQYF. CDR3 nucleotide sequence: TGTGCCAGTAGTATGTCAGTGCTGGACGAGCAGTACTTC.

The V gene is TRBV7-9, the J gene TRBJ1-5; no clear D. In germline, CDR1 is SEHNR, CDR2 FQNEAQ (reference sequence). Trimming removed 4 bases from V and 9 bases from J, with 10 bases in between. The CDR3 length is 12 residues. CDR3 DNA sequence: TGTGCCAGCAGCTCGGGCGGGGTGCCCCAGCATTTT. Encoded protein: CASSSGGVPQHF.